This T cell receptor (beta chain) was captured by sequencing in a study of response to subunit inactivated influenza vaccine. General study points: That few new T cells are recruited by each seasonal influenza vaccination was the authors' suggestion.

TCRdb passed the RT-PCR reads through MiXCR, listing each CDR3 protein once. Here the sample spans around 580,000 distinct CDR3 sequences, 13% to 15% being singletons. This clonotype has a handful of counts. What it binds is not known. The CDR3 has 16 amino acids. Losses at the gene ends were 1 base for V and 4 bases for J; bases not matched to a gene: 6. V and J are TRBV12-3 or TRBV12-4 and TRBJ2-2; 7 bases map to TRBD2. Sequenced here: PBMCs from blood, sampled less than 13 days after vaccination. This clonotype was obtained from a man aged 45-65 years who received an inactivated influenza vaccine. This CDR3 reads CASSLVGGGTTGELFF. The CDR3 coding sequence is TGTGCCAGCAGTTTAGTTGGGGGGGGGACCACCGGGGAGCTGTTTTTT.